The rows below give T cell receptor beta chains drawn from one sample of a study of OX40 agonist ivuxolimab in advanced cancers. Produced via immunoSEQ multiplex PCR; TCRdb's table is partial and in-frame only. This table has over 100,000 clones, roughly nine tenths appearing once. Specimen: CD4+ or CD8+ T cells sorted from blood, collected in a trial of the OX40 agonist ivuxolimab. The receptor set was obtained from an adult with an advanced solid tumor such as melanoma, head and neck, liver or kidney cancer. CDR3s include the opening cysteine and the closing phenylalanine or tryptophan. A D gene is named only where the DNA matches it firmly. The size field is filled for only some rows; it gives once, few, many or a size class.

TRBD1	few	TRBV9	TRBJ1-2	TGTGCCAGCAGCGTAACAGGGGAATATGGCTACACCTTC	CASSVTGEYGYTF
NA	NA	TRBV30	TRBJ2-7	TGTGCCTGGAGTGATTCCCCCACGAGGAGTGAGCAGTACTTC	CAWSDSPTRSEQYF
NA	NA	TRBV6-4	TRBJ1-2	TGTGCCAGCAGTATAGGCTTTTATGGCTACACCTTC	CASSIGFYGYTF
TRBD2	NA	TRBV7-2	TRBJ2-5	TGTGCCAGCAGCCGAGGGTGGGGGGGGCAAGAGACCCAGTACTTC	CASSRGWGGQETQYF
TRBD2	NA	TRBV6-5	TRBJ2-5	TGTGCCAGCAGTTACTCACCGGGAGGGGCGAGAGAGACCCAGTACTTC	CASSYSPGGARETQYF
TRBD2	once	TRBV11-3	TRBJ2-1	TGTGCCAGCAGCGTACGACCGGGACTAGCGGGGGGGCCAGAAAATGAGCAGTTCTTC	CASSVRPGLAGGPENEQFF
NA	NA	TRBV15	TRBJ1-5	TGTGCCACCAGCAGAGATAGACAGATCAATCAGCCCCAGCATTTT	CATSRDRQINQPQHF
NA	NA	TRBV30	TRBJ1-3	TGTGCCTGGAGGGCAGGCCCTGGAAACACCATATATTTT	CAWRAGPGNTIYF
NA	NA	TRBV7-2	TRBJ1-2	TGTGCCAGCGAGGGGGGATACGGCTATGGCTACACCTTC	CASEGGYGYGYTF
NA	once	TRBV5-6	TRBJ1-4	TGTGCCAGCAGCTTACGAACAACAGAAAAACTGTTTTTT	CASSLRTTEKLFF
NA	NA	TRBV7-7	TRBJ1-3	TGTGCCAGCAGCACAGATTACAGGGCTGGAAACACCATATATTTT	CASSTDYRAGNTIYF
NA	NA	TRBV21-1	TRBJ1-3	TGTGCCAGCAGCAAACTCTCAAAGGCGGGCGTTCAGGGTCGTACATTCTCTGGAAACACCATATATTTT	CASSKLSKAGVQGRTFSGNTIYF
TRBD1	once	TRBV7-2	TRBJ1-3	TGTGCCAGCAGCCAGGGGACAGGGGCAACCTCTGGAAACACCATATATTTT	CASSQGTGATSGNTIYF
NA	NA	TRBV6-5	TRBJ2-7	TGTGCCAGCAATTCCCGGGACATTAGAGGCGAGCAGTACTTC	CASNSRDIRGEQYF
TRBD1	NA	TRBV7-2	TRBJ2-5	TGTGCCAGCAGCGCTTTGGGACAGGCCTTGCAAGAGACCCAGTACTTC	CASSALGQALQETQYF
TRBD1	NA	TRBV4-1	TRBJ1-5	TGCGCCAGCAGCCAAGGACAGGGGGCAGGGCAGCCCCAGCATTTT	CASSQGQGAGQPQHF
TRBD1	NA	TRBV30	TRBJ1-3	TGTGCCTGGAGTCAGACAGGGGCCCTCTCTGGAAACACCATATATTTT	CAWSQTGALSGNTIYF
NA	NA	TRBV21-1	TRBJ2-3	TGTGCCAGCAGGCTTGCAAAGGAAGATACGCAGTATTTT	CASRLAKEDTQYF
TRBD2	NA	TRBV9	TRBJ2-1	TGTGCCAGCAGCCCACAGGGGACTAGCGGGGGTAGTAGGGATGAGCAGTTCTTC	CASSPQGTSGGSRDEQFF